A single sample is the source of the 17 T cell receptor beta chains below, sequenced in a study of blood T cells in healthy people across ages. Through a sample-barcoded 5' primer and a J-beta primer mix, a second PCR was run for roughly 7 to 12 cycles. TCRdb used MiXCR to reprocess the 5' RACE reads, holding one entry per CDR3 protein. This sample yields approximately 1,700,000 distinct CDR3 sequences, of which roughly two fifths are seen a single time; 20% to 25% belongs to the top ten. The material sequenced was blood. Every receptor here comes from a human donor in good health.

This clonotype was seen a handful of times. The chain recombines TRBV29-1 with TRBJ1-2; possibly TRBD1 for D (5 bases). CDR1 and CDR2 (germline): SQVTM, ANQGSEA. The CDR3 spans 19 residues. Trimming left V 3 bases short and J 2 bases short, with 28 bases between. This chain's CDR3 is CSVDFEGSADGNKNYGYTF. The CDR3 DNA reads TGCAGCGTTGACTTCGAGGGGAGTGCAGACGGTAATAAGAACTATGGCTACACCTTC.

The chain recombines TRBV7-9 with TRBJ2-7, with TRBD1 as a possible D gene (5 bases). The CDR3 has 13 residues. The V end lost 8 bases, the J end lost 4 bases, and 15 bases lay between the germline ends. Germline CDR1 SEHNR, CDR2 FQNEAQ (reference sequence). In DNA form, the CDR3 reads TGTGCCAGCCAAGGAAGGGGTTGGTACGAGCAGTACTTC. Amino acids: CASQGRGWYEQYF.

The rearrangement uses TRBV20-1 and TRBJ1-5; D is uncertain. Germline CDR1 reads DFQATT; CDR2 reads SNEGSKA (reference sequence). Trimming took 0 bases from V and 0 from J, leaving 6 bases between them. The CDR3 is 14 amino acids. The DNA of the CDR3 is TGCAGTGCTAGAGAGGCCTTTAGCAATCAGCCCCAGCATTTT. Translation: CSAREAFSNQPQHF.

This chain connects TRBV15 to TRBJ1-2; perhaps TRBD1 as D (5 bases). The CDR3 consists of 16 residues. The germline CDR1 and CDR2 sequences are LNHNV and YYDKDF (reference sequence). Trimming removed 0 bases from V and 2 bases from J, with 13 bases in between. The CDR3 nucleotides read TGTGCCACCAGCAGAGATCCGGGGGGTCTGAACTATGGCTACACCTTC. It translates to CATSRDPGGLNYGYTF. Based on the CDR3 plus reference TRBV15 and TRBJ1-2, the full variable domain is DAMVIQNPRYQVTQFGKPVTLSCSQTLNHNVMYWYQQKSSQAPKLLFHYYDKDFNNEADTPDNFQSRRPNTSFCFLDIRSPGLGDTAMYLCATSRDPGGLNYGYTFGSGTRLTVV.

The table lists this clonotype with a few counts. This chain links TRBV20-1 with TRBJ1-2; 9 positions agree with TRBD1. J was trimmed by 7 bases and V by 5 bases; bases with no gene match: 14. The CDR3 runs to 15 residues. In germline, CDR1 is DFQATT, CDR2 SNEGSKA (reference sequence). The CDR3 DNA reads TGCAGTGCTGGTCCCCCCGTACAGGGGGCTGGTGGCTACACCTTC. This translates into CSAGPPVQGAGGYTF.

CDR3 loop: CASSRSSGTGNEKLFF. CDR3 in DNA: TGTGCCAGCAGTCGCTCCTCCGGGACAGGAAATGAAAAACTGTTTTTT. This chain uses TRBV12-3 or TRBV12-4 with TRBJ1-4; 8 bases match TRBD1. V was pared by 5 bases and J by 5 bases, with 10 bases of the junction left unmatched. CDR3 length: 16 amino acids.

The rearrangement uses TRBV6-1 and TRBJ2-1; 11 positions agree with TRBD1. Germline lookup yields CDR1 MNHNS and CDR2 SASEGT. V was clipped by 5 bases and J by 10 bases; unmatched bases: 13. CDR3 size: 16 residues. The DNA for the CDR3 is TGTGCCAGCAGTTTTCTTTTAGGGACAGGGGGTGAAGAGCAGTTCTTC. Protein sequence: CASSFLLGTGGEEQFF.

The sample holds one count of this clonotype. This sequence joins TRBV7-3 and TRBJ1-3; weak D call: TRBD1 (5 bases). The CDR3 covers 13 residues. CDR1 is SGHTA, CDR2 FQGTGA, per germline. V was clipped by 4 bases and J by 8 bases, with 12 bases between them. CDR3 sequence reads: CASSSRDEDTIYF. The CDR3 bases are TGTGCCAGCAGCTCGAGGGACGAAGACACCATATATTTT.

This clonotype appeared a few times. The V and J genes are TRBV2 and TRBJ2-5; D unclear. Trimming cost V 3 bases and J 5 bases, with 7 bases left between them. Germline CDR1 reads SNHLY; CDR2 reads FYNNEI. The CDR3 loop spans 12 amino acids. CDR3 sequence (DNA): TGTGCCAGCAGTGAGACGTGGGAGACCCAGTACTTC. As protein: CASSETWETQYF.

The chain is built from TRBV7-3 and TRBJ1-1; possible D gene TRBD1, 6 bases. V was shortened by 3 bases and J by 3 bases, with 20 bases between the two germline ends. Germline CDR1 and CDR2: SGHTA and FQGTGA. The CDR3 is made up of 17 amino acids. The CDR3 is CASSLRGIQGGDTEAFF. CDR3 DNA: TGTGCCAGCAGCTTGCGAGGTATTCAAGGGGGGGACACTGAAGCTTTCTTT. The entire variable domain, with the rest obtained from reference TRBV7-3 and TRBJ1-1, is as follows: GAGVSQTPSNKVTEKGKYVELRCDPISGHTALYWYRQSLGQGPEFLIYFQGTGAADDSGLPNDRFFAVRPEGSVSTLKIQRTERGDSAVYLCASSLRGIQGGDTEAFFGQGTRLTVV.

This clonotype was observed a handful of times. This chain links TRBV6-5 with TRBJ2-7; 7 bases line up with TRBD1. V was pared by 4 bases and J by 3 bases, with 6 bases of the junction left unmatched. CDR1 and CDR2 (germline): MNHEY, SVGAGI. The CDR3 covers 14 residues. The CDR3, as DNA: TGTGCCAGCAGTTTGGGGACAGAGTTCTACGAGCAGTACTTC. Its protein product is CASSLGTEFYEQYF.

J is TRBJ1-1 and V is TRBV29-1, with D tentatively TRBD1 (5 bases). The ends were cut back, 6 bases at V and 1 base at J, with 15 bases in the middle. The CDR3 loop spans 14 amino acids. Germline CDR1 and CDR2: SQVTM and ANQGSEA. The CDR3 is CSVIRTGENTEAFF. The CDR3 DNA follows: TGCAGCGTCATCCGCACAGGAGAGAACACTGAAGCTTTCTTT. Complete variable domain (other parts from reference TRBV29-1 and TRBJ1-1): SAVISQKPSRDICQRGTSLTIQCQVDSQVTMMFWYRQQPGQSLTLIATANQGSEATYESGFVIDKFPISRPNLTFSTLTVSNMSPEDSSIYLCSVIRTGENTEAFFGQGTRLTVV.

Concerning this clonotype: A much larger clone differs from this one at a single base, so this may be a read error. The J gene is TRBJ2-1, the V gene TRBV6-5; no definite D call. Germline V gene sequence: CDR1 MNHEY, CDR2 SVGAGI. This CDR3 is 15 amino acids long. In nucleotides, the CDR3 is TGTGTCAGCAGTCGCGTGACCTTAGAGTCCAATGAGCAGTTCTTC. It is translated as CVSSRVTLESNEQFF.

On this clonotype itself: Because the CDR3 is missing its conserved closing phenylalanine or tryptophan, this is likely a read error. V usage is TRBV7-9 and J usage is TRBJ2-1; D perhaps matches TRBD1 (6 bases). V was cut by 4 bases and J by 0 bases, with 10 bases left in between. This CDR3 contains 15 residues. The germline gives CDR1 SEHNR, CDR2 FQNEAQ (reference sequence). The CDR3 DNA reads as TGTGCCAGCAGCTCGACAGGACGCTCCTACAATGAGCAGTTCTGC. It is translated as CASSSTGRSYNEQFC.

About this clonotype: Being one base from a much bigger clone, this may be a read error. CDR3 nucleotide sequence: TGTGCCAGCAGAAAACAGGGGACTAACTATGGCTACACCTTC. Its protein product is CASRKQGTNYGYTF. V gene TRBV28 combines with J gene TRBJ1-2, with 7 bases fitting TRBD1. V dropped 6 bases and J dropped 0; count of bases not matched to a gene: 4. Germline V CDR1 and CDR2: MDHEN, SYDVKM. The CDR3 covers 14 residues.

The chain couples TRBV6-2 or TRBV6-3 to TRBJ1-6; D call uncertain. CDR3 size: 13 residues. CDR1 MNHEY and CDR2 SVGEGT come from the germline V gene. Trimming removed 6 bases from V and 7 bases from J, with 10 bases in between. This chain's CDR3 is CASRPIANSPLHF. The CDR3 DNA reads TGTGCCAGCAGACCTATTGCGAATTCACCCCTCCACTTT.

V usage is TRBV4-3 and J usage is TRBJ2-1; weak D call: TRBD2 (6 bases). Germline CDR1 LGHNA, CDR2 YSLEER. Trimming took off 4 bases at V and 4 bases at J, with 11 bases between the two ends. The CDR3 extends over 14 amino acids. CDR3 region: CASSRTEGYNEQFF. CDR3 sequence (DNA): TGCGCCAGCAGCCGTACGGAGGGGTACAATGAGCAGTTCTTC.